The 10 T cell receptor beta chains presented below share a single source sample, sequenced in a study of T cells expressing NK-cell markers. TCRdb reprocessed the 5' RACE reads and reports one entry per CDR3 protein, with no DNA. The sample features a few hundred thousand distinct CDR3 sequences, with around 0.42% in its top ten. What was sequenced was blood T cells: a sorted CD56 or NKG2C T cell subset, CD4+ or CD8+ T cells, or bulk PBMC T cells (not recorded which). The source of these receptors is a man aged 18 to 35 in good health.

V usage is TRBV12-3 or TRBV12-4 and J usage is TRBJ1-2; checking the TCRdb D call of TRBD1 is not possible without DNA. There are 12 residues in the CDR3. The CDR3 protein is CASSFRGNGYTF.

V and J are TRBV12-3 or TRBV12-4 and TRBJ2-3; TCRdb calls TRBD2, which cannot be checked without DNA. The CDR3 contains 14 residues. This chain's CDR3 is CASSSGLAADTQYF.

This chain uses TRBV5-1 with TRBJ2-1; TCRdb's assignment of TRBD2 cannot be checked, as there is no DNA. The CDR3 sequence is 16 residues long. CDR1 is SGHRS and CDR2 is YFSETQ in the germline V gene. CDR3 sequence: CASSFLTSGNNNEQFF.

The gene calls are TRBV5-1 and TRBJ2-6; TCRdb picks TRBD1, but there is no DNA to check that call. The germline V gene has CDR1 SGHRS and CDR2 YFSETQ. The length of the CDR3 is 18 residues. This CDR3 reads CASSSARDRVTGANVLTF.

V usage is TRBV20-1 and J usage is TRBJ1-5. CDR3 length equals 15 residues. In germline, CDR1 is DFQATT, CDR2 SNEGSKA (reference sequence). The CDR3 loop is CSARPRSSGNQPQHF.

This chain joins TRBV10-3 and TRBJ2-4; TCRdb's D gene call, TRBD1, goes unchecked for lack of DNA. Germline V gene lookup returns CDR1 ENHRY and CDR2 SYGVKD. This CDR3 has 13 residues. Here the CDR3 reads CAISDLQGDIQYF.

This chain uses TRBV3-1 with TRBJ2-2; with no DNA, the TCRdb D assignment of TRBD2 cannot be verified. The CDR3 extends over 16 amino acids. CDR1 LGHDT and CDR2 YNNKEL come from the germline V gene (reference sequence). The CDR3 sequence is CASSPYLTSGSGELFF.

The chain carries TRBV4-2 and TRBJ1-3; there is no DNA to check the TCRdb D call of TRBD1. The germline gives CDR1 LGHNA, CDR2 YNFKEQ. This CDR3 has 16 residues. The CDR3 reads CASSQDLQGRTNTIYF.

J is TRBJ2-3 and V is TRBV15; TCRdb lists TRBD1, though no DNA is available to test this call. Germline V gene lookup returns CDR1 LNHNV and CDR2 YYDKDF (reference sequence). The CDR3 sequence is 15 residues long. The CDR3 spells CATSRGQGNADTQYF.

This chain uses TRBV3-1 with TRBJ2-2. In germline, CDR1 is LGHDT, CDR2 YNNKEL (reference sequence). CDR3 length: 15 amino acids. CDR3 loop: CASSRTLANTGELFF.